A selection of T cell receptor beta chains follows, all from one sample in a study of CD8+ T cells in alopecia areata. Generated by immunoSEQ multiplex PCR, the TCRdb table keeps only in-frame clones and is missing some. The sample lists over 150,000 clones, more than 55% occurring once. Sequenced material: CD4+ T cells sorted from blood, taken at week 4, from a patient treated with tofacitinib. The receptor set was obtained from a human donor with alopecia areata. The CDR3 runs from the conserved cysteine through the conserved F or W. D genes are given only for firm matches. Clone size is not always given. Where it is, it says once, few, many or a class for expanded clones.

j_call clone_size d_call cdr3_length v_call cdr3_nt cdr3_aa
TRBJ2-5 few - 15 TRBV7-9 TGTGCCAGCAGTTTGGGATCTACCCCCCAAGAGACCCAGTACTTC CASSLGSTPQETQYF
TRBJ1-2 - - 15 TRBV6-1 TGTGCCAGCAGTGAAGGTCGGACGCCAGTCTATGGCTACACCTTC CASSEGRTPVYGYTF
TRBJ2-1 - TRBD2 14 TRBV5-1 TGCGCCAGCAGCTTGGCTAGCGGGGGCAATGAGCAGTTCTTC CASSLASGGNEQFF
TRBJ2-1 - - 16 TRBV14 TGTGCCAGCAGCCAAGAATTCGGGGGGCCCTACAATGAGCAGTTCTTC CASSQEFGGPYNEQFF
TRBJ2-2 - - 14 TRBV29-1 TGCAGCGCCTCCGGGACAAGGAACACCGGGGAGCTGTTTTTT CSASGTRNTGELFF
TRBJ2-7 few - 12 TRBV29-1 TGCAGCGTTGCAGGAGACTCCTACGAGCAGTACTTC CSVAGDSYEQYF
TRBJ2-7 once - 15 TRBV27 TGTGCCAGCAGTTTATCGCCTCGCGGGATCTACGAGCAGTACTTC CASSLSPRGIYEQYF
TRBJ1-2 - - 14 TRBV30 TGTGCCTGGAGTCGATCGCGAGCTAACTATGGCTACACCTTC CAWSRSRANYGYTF
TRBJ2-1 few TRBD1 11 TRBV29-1 TGCAGCGTTGCACCTAAGGGGGCGGAGTTCTTC CSVAPKGAEFF
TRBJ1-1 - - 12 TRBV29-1 TGCAGCGTTGATTTCGCGAGCACTGAAGCTTTCTTT CSVDFASTEAFF
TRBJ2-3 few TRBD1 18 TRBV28 TGTGCCAGCAGTAGGGGGAATGCCGGGACAGGGGGCACAGATACGCAGTATTTT CASSRGNAGTGGTDTQYF
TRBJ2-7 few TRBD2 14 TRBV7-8 TGTGCCAGCAGCTTAGCGGGACTATCCTACGAGCAGTACTTC CASSLAGLSYEQYF
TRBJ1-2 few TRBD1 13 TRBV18 TGTGCCAGCGAAGGGACAGTGGGATATGGCTACACCTTC CASEGTVGYGYTF
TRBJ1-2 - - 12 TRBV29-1 TGCAGCGTTGAAGATCGGGGGGCTGGCTACACCTTC CSVEDRGAGYTF
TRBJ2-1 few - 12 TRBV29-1 TGCAGCGGGGGGTTGGTACGGAATGAGCAGTTCTTC CSGGLVRNEQFF
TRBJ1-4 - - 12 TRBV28 TGTGCCAGCAGTGAACAGCTTCTGGAACTGTTTTTT CASSEQLLELFF
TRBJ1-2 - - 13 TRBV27 TGTGCCAGCAAATCCGAAGGAGGGTATGGCTACACCTTC CASKSEGGYGYTF
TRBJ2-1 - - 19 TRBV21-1 TGTGCCAGCAGCAAAGGGGGGGGCGGAGGAAAGGGCTCCTACAATGAGCAGTTCTTC CASSKGGGGGKGSYNEQFF
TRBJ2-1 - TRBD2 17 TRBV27 TGTGCCAGCAGTTCCCTCCAAGCGGGAGGGCGGAACAATGAGCAGTTCTTC CASSSLQAGGRNNEQFF
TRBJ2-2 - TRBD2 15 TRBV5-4 TGTGCCAGCAGCACTGGCGGGAGGCCGGGAGGGGAGCTGTTTTTT CASSTGGRPGGELFF
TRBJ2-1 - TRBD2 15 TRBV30 TGTGCCTGGAGTGGTACTAGCGGGAGGTCTAATGAGCAGTTCTTC CAWSGTSGRSNEQFF
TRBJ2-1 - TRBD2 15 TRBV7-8 TGTGCCAGCAGACGAGCCGGGACTAGCCTCAATGAGCAGTTCTTC CASRRAGTSLNEQFF
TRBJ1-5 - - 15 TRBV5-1 TGCGCCAGCAGCTTAGGGACAAATAGCAATCAGCCCCAGCATTTT CASSLGTNSNQPQHF
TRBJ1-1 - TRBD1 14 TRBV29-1 TGCAGCGTCGTCGGACAGGGAATGAACACTGAAGCTTTCTTT CSVVGQGMNTEAFF
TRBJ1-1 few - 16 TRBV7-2 TGTGCCAGCAGCTCCAGGCGGGGTGTTATGAACACTGAAGCTTTCTTT CASSSRRGVMNTEAFF
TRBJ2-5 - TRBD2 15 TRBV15 TGTGCCACCAGCAGGCAAGGCGGACTAGATGAGACCCAGTACTTC CATSRQGGLDETQYF
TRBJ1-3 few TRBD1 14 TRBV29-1 TGCAGCGTCGCCGGGACAGCGACTGGAAACACCATATATTTT CSVAGTATGNTIYF
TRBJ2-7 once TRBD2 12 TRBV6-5 TGTGCCACCGGGACTAGCGGCTACGAGCAGTACTTC CATGTSGYEQYF
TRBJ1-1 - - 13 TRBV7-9 TGTGCCAGCAGCTTAGCCAGGAACACTGAAGCTTTCTTT CASSLARNTEAFF
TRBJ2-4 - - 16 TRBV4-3 TGCGCCAGCAGTATAGTTCGGGGGGCCCACAAAAACATTCAGTACTTC CASSIVRGAHKNIQYF
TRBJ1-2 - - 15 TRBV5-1 TGCGCCAGCAGCTTGGACCCGGACCGGGTCTATGGCTACACCTTC CASSLDPDRVYGYTF
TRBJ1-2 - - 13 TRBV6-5 TGTGCCAGCAAAAGGGGGTCCCTGGATGGCTACACCTTC CASKRGSLDGYTF
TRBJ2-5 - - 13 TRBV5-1 TGCGCCAGCAGCCCGGATCACTGGGAGACCCAGTACTTC CASSPDHWETQYF
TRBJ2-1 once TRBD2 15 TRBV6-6 TGTGCCAGCAGTCAGACTAGCGGGCCGGGGAATGAGCAGTTCTTC CASSQTSGPGNEQFF
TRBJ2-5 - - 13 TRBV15 TGTGCCACCAGCAGAGACAGGCAAGAGACCCAGTACTTC CATSRDRQETQYF
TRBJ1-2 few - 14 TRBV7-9 TGTGCCAGCGTAGTTGGACAGACCGTAGATGGCTACACCTTC CASVVGQTVDGYTF
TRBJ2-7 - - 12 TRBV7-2 TGTGCCAGCAGCTTTGTGGGTTACGAGCAGTACTTC CASSFVGYEQYF
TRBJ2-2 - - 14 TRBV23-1 TGCGCCAGCAGTCAATCGGGTCGGGCCGGGGAGCTGTTTTTT CASSQSGRAGELFF
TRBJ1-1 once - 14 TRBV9 TGTGCCAGCAGCCCCCGATTGGTTAACACTGAAGCTTTCTTT CASSPRLVNTEAFF
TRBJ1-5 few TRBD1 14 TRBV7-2 TGTGCCAGCAGCTCCCAGGGGGGGAATCAGCCCCAGCATTTT CASSSQGGNQPQHF
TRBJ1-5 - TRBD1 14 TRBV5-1 TGCGCCAGCAGCTTTACAGGGGAAGGTCAGCCCCAGCATTTT CASSFTGEGQPQHF